This record concerns one T cell receptor beta chain sequence. The data were taken from a study of OX40 agonist ivuxolimab in advanced cancers. Germline V gene data show CDR1 as LNHDA and CDR2 as SQIVND (reference sequence). The CDR3 extends over 16 amino acids. V was shortened by 1 base and J by 4 bases, with 15 bases between the two germline ends. TCRdb's table, derived via immunoSEQ multiplex PCR, lists solely in-frame clones and lacks some. The sample has roughly 75,000 clones; 75% to 90% are singletons. The chain is built from TRBV19 and TRBJ2-3, with D perhaps matching TRBD1 or TRBD2 (5 bases each). Material: CD4+ or CD8+ T cells sorted from blood, obtained in a trial of the OX40 agonist ivuxolimab. The receptor comes from an adult with an advanced solid tumor such as melanoma, head and neck, liver or kidney cancer. This CDR3 is CASSIGDVLRADTQYF. The DNA of the CDR3 is TGTGCCAGTAGTATAGGGGACGTCCTGAGGGCAGATACGCAGTATTTT. Complete variable domain (other parts from reference TRBV19 and TRBJ2-3): DGGITQSPKYLFRKEGQNVTLSCEQNLNHDAMYWYRQDPGQGLRLIYYSQIVNDFQKGDIAEGYSVSREKKESFPLTVTSAQKNPTAFYLCASSIGDVLRADTQYFGPGTRLTVL.